One sample yielded the 17 T cell receptor beta chains listed below, sequenced in a study of response to subunit inactivated influenza vaccine. TCRdb analysed the RT-PCR reads with MiXCR anew, one entry per CDR3 protein. The sample consists of 860,000 or so distinct CDR3 sequences, about 20% of them appearing once. The sample in question was PBMCs from blood, obtained about 5 days after vaccination. These receptors came from a man in his fifties or sixties who received an inactivated influenza vaccine.

This clonotype has just a few counts. The rearrangement uses TRBV5-6 and TRBJ2-6; TRBD1 matches at 8 bases. Trimming took 4 bases from V and 2 from J; bases not matched to a gene: 11. Germline V CDR1 and CDR2: SGHDT, YYEEEE. CDR3 length equals 18 residues. The DNA of the CDR3 is TGTGCCAGCAGCCAATGGACAGGGTTTGATGCTGGGGCCAACGTCCTGACTTTC. It encodes CASSQWTGFDAGANVLTF.

The chain uses TRBV2 and TRBJ1-6, with 10 bases lining up with TRBD1. The V gene end was trimmed by 4 bases and the J gene end by 9 bases; junction bases not matched to a gene: 9. This CDR3 has 16 residues. Germline assignment: CDR1 SNHLY and CDR2 FYNNEI. CDR3 residues: CASSVTGQGNISPLHF. In nucleotides, the CDR3 is TGTGCCAGCAGTGTAACGGGACAGGGGAACATTTCACCCCTCCACTTT.

This clonotype was picked up many times. A much larger clone differs by one base, so this may be a read error. V usage is TRBV12-3 or TRBV12-4 and J usage is TRBJ2-7; no clear D. V lost 4 bases and J lost 3, with 4 bases in between. The length of the CDR3 is 11 residues. The CDR3 sequence is CASSWDYEQYF. CDR3 DNA sequence: TGTGCCAGCAGTTGGGACTACGAGCAGTACTTC.

This sequence joins TRBV13 and TRBJ2-3, with 9 positions matching TRBD2. Germline-derived CDR1 and CDR2 are PRHDT and FYEKMQ (reference sequence). The CDR3 extends over 18 amino acids. V shed 1 base, J shed 5 bases, and the junction held 13 bases outside the gene matches. CDR3 sequence (DNA): TGTGCCAGCAGCTTAGTCGGCGGGAGGGAGGGAGATGAAGATACGCAGTATTTT. Encoded protein: CASSLVGGREGDEDTQYF.

This clonotype was recorded a few times. CDR3 residues: CASSAQGGGELFF. The CDR3 nucleotides are TGTGCCAGCAGCGCACAGGGAGGCGGGGAGCTGTTTTTT. V gene TRBV9 combines with J gene TRBJ2-2, with D tentatively TRBD1 or TRBD2 (6 bases each). Germline V gene data show CDR1 as SGDLS and CDR2 as YYNGEE. The V end was cut by 3 bases, the J end by 7 bases, with 10 bases between. This CDR3 comprises 13 residues.

The chain is built from TRBV7-6 and TRBJ2-5, with 7 bases aligning to TRBD1. Germline CDR1 is SGHVS and CDR2 is FNYEAQ. V dropped 1 base and J dropped 2; count of bases not matched to a gene: 4. CDR3 length: 15 residues. The CDR3, as DNA: TGTGCCAGCAGCTTAGTGGGGACAGAGCAAGAGACCCAGTACTTC. Its translation: CASSLVGTEQETQYF.

At least ten counts were recorded for this clonotype. This sequence joins TRBV18 and TRBJ2-7; D is unresolved. CDR3 length equals 13 residues. Germline loops: CDR1 KGHSH, CDR2 LQKENI. Trimming cost V 8 bases and J 0 bases, with 11 bases left between them. The chain's CDR3 is CASSPLDSYEQYF. The CDR3 DNA reads TGTGCCAGCAGTCCATTAGACTCCTACGAGCAGTACTTC.

This chain links TRBV11-1 with TRBJ2-1, with 8 bases that match TRBD1. V dropped 5 bases and J dropped 1; count of bases not matched to a gene: 4. CDR1 and CDR2 (germline): SGHAT, FQDESV (reference sequence). The CDR3 consists of 15 residues. The CDR3 nucleotides are TGTGCCAGCAGCAAACAGGGGGTATCCTACAATGAGCAGTTCTTC. As protein: CASSKQGVSYNEQFF. The variable domain in full, with the rest retrieved from reference TRBV11-1 and TRBJ2-1, is EAEVAQSPRYKITEKSQAVAFWCDPISGHATLYWYRQILGQGPELLVQFQDESVVDDSQLPKDRFSAERLKGVDSTLKIQPAELGDSAMYLCASSKQGVSYNEQFFGPGTRLTVL.

This clonotype was picked up a small number of times. The DNA of the CDR3 is TGTGCCAGCAGCTCCGGGCGGGTCACCGGGGAGCTGTTTTTT. This translates into CASSSGRVTGELFF. The rearrangement joins TRBV11-2 to TRBJ2-2; D is perhaps TRBD2 (5 bases). Trimming shortened V by 4 bases and J by 4 bases, and 10 bases separated the two germline ends. The CDR3 extends over 14 amino acids. Germline assignment: CDR1 SGHAT and CDR2 FQNNGV.

J is TRBJ2-5 and V is TRBV4-2; 8 bases agree with TRBD2. The junction had 4 bases not matched to a gene; V was cut back by 1 base and J by 0 bases. Looked up from germline, CDR1 is LGHNA and CDR2 is YNFKEQ. The length of the CDR3 is 16 residues. This CDR3 reads CASSQGSSGYQETQYF. DNA of the CDR3: TGTGCCAGCAGCCAAGGTTCTAGCGGGTACCAAGAGACCCAGTACTTC.

This clonotype was seen a few times. V usage is TRBV5-1 and J usage is TRBJ1-2; TRBD1 agrees at 9 bases. The CDR3 contains 14 residues. The V segment lost 4 bases and the J segment 5 bases; nucleotides outside the gene matches: 6. The germline gives CDR1 SGHRS, CDR2 YFSETQ. The CDR3 region has the DNA TGCGCCAGCAGCGTGGGGACAGGGCGATATGGCTACACCTTC. The encoded protein is CASSVGTGRYGYTF.

The rearrangement joins TRBV6-2 or TRBV6-3 to TRBJ2-7; D gene uncertain. Germline V gene lookup returns CDR1 MNHEY and CDR2 SVGEGT. V was trimmed by 2 bases and J by 3 bases, leaving 11 bases between them. The CDR3 covers 14 residues. CDR3 sequence: CASSYLPVGYEQYF. In DNA form, the CDR3 reads TGTGCCAGCAGTTACCTACCGGTTGGCTACGAGCAGTACTTC.

The chain recombines TRBV20-1 with TRBJ2-7; 9 bases match TRBD1. This CDR3 has 15 residues. The V and J ends lost 5 bases and 4 bases, in that order; junction bases with no gene match: 12. Per the germline V gene, CDR1 is DFQATT and CDR2 is SNEGSKA (reference sequence). CDR3 protein: CSADSGTGYSYEQYF. As DNA, the CDR3 is TGCAGTGCTGACTCCGGGACAGGGTATTCGTACGAGCAGTACTTC.

This chain links TRBV24-1 with TRBJ1-2; no reliable D call. Germline V gene sequence: CDR1 KGHDR, CDR2 SFDVKD. V was clipped by 0 bases and J by 7 bases, with 8 bases between them. CDR3 length: 13 amino acids. The CDR3 nucleotides read TGTGCCACCAGTGATTTGCCGTCCGGTGGCTACACCTTC. Its protein is CATSDLPSGGYTF.

This chain joins TRBV20-1 and TRBJ1-2, with a weak D call TRBD1 (5 bases). The CDR3 has 14 residues. With 0 bases removed from V and 5 bases from J, the gap between germline ends came to 13 bases. Germline V gene sequence: CDR1 DFQATT, CDR2 SNEGSKA (reference sequence). This chain's CDR3 is CSARDPWGTYGYTF. CDR3 sequence (DNA): TGCAGTGCTAGAGATCCTTGGGGGACTTATGGCTACACCTTC.

V usage is TRBV6-2 or TRBV6-3 and J usage is TRBJ2-1; 10 nucleotides align to TRBD2. Germline V gives CDR1 MNHEY, CDR2 SVGEGT. The CDR3 totals 16 residues. Trimming at V came to 1 base and at J to 7 bases, leaving 7 bases not matched to a gene. DNA of the CDR3: TGTGCCAGCAGTTACTTAAAGCGGGAGGGCGTTAATGAGCAGTTCTTC. Protein: CASSYLKREGVNEQFF.

V is TRBV7-8 and J is TRBJ1-3, with D maybe TRBD1 (6 bases). Trimming took off 5 bases at V and 2 bases at J, with 13 bases between the two ends. The CDR3 loop spans 15 amino acids. Germline V lookup: CDR1 SGHVS, CDR2 FQNEAQ. CDR3 region: CASSPLRGPGNTIYF. Here the CDR3 DNA reads TGTGCCAGCAGCCCCCTGCGGGGGCCTGGAAACACCATATATTTT.